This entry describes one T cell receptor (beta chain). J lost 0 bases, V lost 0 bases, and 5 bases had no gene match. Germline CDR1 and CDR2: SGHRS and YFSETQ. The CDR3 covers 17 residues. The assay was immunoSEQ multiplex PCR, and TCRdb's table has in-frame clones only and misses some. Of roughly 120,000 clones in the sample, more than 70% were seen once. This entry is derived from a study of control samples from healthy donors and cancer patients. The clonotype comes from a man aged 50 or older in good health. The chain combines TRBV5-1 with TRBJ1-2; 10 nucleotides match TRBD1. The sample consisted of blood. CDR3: CASSLGGTGVSNYGYTF. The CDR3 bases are TGCGCCAGCAGCTTGGGAGGGACAGGGGTGTCTAACTATGGCTACACCTTC.